Listed below are T cell receptor beta chains from one sample, sequenced in a study of T cell changes during pregnancy in multiple sclerosis. Clones were sequenced by immunoSEQ multiplex PCR, and TCRdb holds only the in-frame ones, with some missing. The sample shows 60,000 or so clones, 75% to 95% of them seen only once. The sample here was peripheral blood, taken before pregnancy. These receptors all stem from a female donor with multiple sclerosis, enrolled in a pregnancy study. Both conserved end residues are part of each CDR3. The D gene is left open where the match is weak. The size field is filled for only some rows; it gives once, few, many or a size class.

abundance,v_gene,j_gene,d_gene,CDR3aa,CDR3nt
-,TRBV5-1,TRBJ2-5,-,CASSLGEGWETQYF,TGCGCCAGCAGCTTGGGAGAGGGCTGGGAGACCCAGTACTTC
once,TRBV4-1,TRBJ2-1,TRBD2,CASSRTGSGGKSYNEQFF,TGCGCCAGCAGCCGCACGGGGTCGGGGGGGAAATCCTACAATGAGCAGTTCTTC
-,TRBV10-3,TRBJ2-7,TRBD1,CAITLGQGEAYEQYF,TGTGCCATCACCCTAGGACAGGGCGAGGCCTACGAGCAGTACTTC
few,TRBV7-9,TRBJ1-1,TRBD1,CARDAWTGFTEAFF,TGTGCCAGGGATGCGTGGACAGGGTTCACTGAAGCTTTCTTT
-,TRBV19,TRBJ1-2,-,CASSNLGEMNRANYGYTF,TGTGCCAGTAGTAATTTGGGGGAAATGAACAGGGCTAACTATGGCTACACCTTC
-,TRBV6-1,TRBJ2-3,TRBD2,CASSDSSGGSDTQYF,TGTGCCAGCAGTGATTCTAGCGGGGGTTCAGATACGCAGTATTTT
-,TRBV5-5,TRBJ2-7,-,CASSFGRGYEQYF,TGTGCCAGCAGCTTCGGCCGGGGCTACGAGCAGTACTTC
-,TRBV2,TRBJ1-1,-,CASSERGLWNTEAFF,TGTGCCAGCAGTGAAAGGGGCTTATGGAACACTGAAGCTTTCTTT
-,TRBV5-6,TRBJ2-3,-,CASSPGVDTQYF,TGTGCCAGCAGCCCAGGGGTAGATACGCAGTATTTT
-,TRBV7-2,TRBJ2-6,-,CASSPPSSGANVLTF,TGTGCCAGCAGCCCCCCCAGCTCTGGGGCCAACGTCCTGACTTTC
-,TRBV10-2,TRBJ1-2,-,CASSELLTGNLYGYTF,TGCGCCAGCAGTGAGCTCCTGACAGGCAACCTCTATGGCTACACCTTC
many,TRBV10-3,TRBJ1-5,TRBD1,CAISESDRRINQPQHF,TGTGCCATCAGTGAGTCGGACAGGCGAATCAATCAGCCCCAGCATTTT
-,TRBV19,TRBJ1-5,TRBD1,CASRLEGGQPQHF,TGTGCCAGTAGGCTAGAAGGGGGCCAGCCCCAGCATTTT
-,TRBV18,TRBJ2-6,-,CASSVQGRAQSGANVLTF,TGTGCCAGCTCAGTTCAGGGCAGGGCACAATCTGGGGCCAACGTCCTGACTTTC
-,TRBV5-4,TRBJ2-7,TRBD2,CASSLAGGSGQYF,TGTGCCAGCAGCTTGGCCGGGGGGTCCGGGCAGTACTTC
-,TRBV9,TRBJ2-7,-,CASSPTGAGPYEQYF,TGTGCCAGCAGCCCAACAGGTGCGGGGCCCTACGAGCAGTACTTC
-,TRBV7-2,TRBJ2-3,TRBD2,CASSRLARDTQYF,TGTGCCAGCAGCAGACTAGCGCGGGATACGCAGTATTTT
-,TRBV6-5,TRBJ1-1,TRBD1,CASRARTGMNTEAFF,TGTGCCAGCCGTGCGAGGACAGGGATGAACACTGAAGCTTTCTTT
-,TRBV7-6,TRBJ2-3,TRBD2,CASSFETSGVTDTQYF,TGTGCCAGCAGCTTTGAGACTAGCGGGGTGACAGATACGCAGTATTTT
-,TRBV7-2,TRBJ2-7,TRBD2,CASSQTSGGGSIEQYF,TGTGCCAGCAGCCAAACTAGCGGGGGGGGTTCGATTGAGCAGTACTTC
-,TRBV7-6,TRBJ2-7,-,CASSLGGLYEQYF,TGTGCCAGCAGCTTAGGGGGGCTCTACGAGCAGTACTTC
once,TRBV29-1,TRBJ2-3,TRBD2,CSVNNSGASTDTQYF,TGCAGCGTTAACAATAGCGGGGCCAGCACAGATACGCAGTATTTT
once,TRBV11-1,TRBJ1-1,-,CASSSPSGTGEAFF,TGTGCCAGCAGTTCGCCAAGCGGTACCGGCGAAGCTTTCTTT
-,TRBV9,TRBJ1-1,-,CASSFAGMNTEAFF,TGTGCCAGCAGCTTTGCAGGGATGAACACTGAAGCTTTCTTT
-,TRBV6-5,TRBJ2-3,TRBD2,CASSLLAVSTDTQYF,TGTGCCAGCAGTTTACTAGCGGTTAGCACAGATACGCAGTATTTT
-,TRBV5-6,TRBJ2-7,TRBD1,CASSLGQAPYEQYF,TGTGCCAGCAGCTTAGGACAGGCCCCCTACGAGCAGTACTTC
once,TRBV19,TRBJ1-2,-,CASTPRNGGNYGYTF,TGTGCCAGTACTCCGAGGAACGGAGGTAACTATGGCTACACCTTC
once,TRBV4-2,TRBJ2-4,TRBD2,CASSQEVAGWNIQYF,TGTGCCAGCAGCCAAGAAGTAGCGGGGTGGAACATTCAGTACTTC
-,TRBV6-4,TRBJ2-3,TRBD2,CASSEQAGGPDTQYF,TGTGCCAGCAGTGAACAAGCGGGGGGGCCAGATACGCAGTATTTT
few,TRBV7-9,TRBJ1-3,-,CASSLSGRDYSGNTIYF,TGTGCCAGCAGCCTTAGTGGGCGGGACTACTCTGGAAACACCATATATTTT
-,TRBV6-5,TRBJ2-1,-,CASSYLGEQFF,TGTGCCAGCAGTTACCTCGGTGAGCAGTTCTTC
-,TRBV7-3,TRBJ1-6,TRBD1,CASSLAGTENSPLHF,TGTGCCAGCAGCTTGGCCGGGACAGAGAATTCACCCCTCCACTTT
-,TRBV15,TRBJ2-3,-,CATSRDARVPDTQYF,TGTGCCACCAGCAGAGACGCGAGGGTTCCAGATACGCAGTATTTT
-,TRBV2,TRBJ2-2,TRBD2,CASSRRGGGTGELFF,TGTGCCAGCAGTCGACGCGGGGGGGGGACCGGGGAGCTGTTTTTT
-,TRBV11-2,TRBJ1-4,TRBD1,CASSLGQNEKLFF,TGTGCCAGCAGCTTGGGACAGAATGAAAAACTGTTTTTT
-,TRBV27,TRBJ2-6,TRBD1,CASSPRQGASSGANVLTF,TGTGCCAGCAGTCCTCGACAGGGGGCTAGCTCTGGGGCCAACGTCCTGACTTTC
-,TRBV19,TRBJ2-7,TRBD1,CASSMMGTGHYEQYF,TGTGCCAGTAGTATGATGGGGACAGGACACTACGAGCAGTACTTC
-,TRBV6-1,TRBJ1-2,-,CASSSRTANYGYTF,TGTGCCAGCAGTTCCCGGACAGCTAACTATGGCTACACCTTC
once,TRBV9,TRBJ2-5,-,CASSYFRDTPGTQYF,TGTGCCAGCAGCTACTTCCGGGACACCCCTGGGACCCAGTACTTC
-,TRBV7-7,TRBJ2-1,-,CASSLGTSSYNEQFF,TGTGCTAGCAGCTTAGGAACGAGCTCCTACAATGAGCAGTTCTTC
once,TRBV18,TRBJ1-5,TRBD1,CASSPPWDRGPQPQHF,TGTGCCAGCTCACCACCCTGGGACAGGGGGCCTCAGCCCCAGCATTTT
-,TRBV15,TRBJ2-4,TRBD2,CATSRGFAGGKNIQYF,TGTGCCACCAGCAGAGGATTTGCGGGGGGAAAAAACATTCAGTACTTC
once,TRBV6-5,TRBJ1-2,TRBD1,CASSPGQGDYGYTF,TGTGCCAGCAGCCCGGGACAGGGGGACTATGGCTACACCTTC
-,TRBV25-1,TRBJ1-5,-,CASSGVGENNQPQHF,TGTGCCAGCAGTGGTGTAGGGGAAAACAATCAGCCCCAGCATTTT
-,TRBV9,TRBJ1-5,TRBD1,CSGTGGADQPQHF,TGTTCCGGGACAGGGGGCGCGGATCAGCCCCAGCATTTT
medium-sized,TRBV4-2,TRBJ2-1,TRBD2,CASSQEASGAYNEQFF,TGTGCCAGCAGCCAAGAGGCTAGCGGGGCTTACAATGAGCAGTTCTTC
-,TRBV5-5,TRBJ2-7,-,CASSLQGYEQYF,TGTGCCAGCAGCTTGCAGGGTTACGAGCAGTACTTC
-,TRBV14,TRBJ1-2,-,CASSYTESSGYTF,TGTGCCAGCAGTTATACCGAGTCCTCCGGCTACACCTTC
-,TRBV7-3,TRBJ2-1,-,CASSPHGVNNEQFF,TGTGCCAGCAGCCCCCACGGGGTCAACAATGAGCAGTTCTTC
-,TRBV7-2,TRBJ2-7,TRBD1,CASSLDATGGYEQYF,TGTGCCAGCAGCTTAGACGCGACAGGGGGCTACGAGCAGTACTTC
few,TRBV7-9,TRBJ1-6,-,CASSQEEGTPLHF,TGTGCCAGCAGCCAGGAGGAGGGAACACCCCTCCACTTT
-,TRBV7-2,TRBJ1-4,-,CASSLQGATNEKLFF,TGTGCCAGCAGCTTACAGGGCGCAACTAATGAAAAACTGTTTTTT
-,TRBV7-2,TRBJ2-2,-,CASSLVASDRELFF,TGTGCCAGCAGCTTGGTAGCGAGTGACCGGGAGCTGTTTTTT
-,TRBV19,TRBJ2-1,TRBD2,CASSPRTSGGALEQFF,TGTGCCAGTAGTCCAAGGACTAGCGGGGGGGCATTAGAGCAGTTCTTC
-,TRBV11-3,TRBJ1-2,-,CASRPKRHPLRGGYTF,TGTGCCAGCCGACCTAAACGACATCCCTTAAGGGGGGGCTACACCTTC
-,TRBV4-3,TRBJ2-3,-,CASSQGGVKVSGADTQYF,TGCGCCAGCAGCCAAGGAGGCGTGAAGGTCTCGGGGGCAGATACGCAGTATTTT
-,TRBV7-3,TRBJ1-2,TRBD1,CASSPDRGYYGYTF,TGTGCCAGCAGCCCTGACAGGGGATACTATGGCTACACCTTC
once,TRBV7-9,TRBJ2-1,TRBD2,CASSSWTSDNEQFF,TGTGCCAGCAGCTCCTGGACTAGTGACAATGAGCAGTTCTTC
few,TRBV11-2,TRBJ2-3,-,CASSSSRDTQYF,TGTGCCAGCAGCTCCTCTAGGGATACGCAGTATTTT
-,TRBV4-3,TRBJ2-1,TRBD2,CASSQGLAGTLNNEQFF,TGCGCCAGCAGCCAGGGACTAGCGGGCACACTAAACAATGAGCAGTTCTTC